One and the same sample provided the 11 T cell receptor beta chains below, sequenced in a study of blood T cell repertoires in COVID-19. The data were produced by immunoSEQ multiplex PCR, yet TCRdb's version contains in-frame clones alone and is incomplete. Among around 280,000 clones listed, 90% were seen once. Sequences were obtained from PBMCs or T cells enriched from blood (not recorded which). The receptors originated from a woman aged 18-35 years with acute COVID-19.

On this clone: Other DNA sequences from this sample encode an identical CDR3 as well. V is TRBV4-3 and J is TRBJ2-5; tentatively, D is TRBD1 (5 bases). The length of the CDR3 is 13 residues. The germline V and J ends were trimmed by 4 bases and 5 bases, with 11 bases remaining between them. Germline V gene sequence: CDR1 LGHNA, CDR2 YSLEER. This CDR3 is CASSPTGVETQYF. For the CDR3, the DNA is TGCGCCAGCAGCCCTACAGGAGTGGAGACCCAGTACTTC.

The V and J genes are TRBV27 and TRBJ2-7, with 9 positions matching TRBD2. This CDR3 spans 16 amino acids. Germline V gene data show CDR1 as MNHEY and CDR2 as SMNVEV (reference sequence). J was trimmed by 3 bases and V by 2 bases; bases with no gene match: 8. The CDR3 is CASSLKSGLALYEQYF. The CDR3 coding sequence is TGTGCCAGCAGTTTAAAGTCGGGACTAGCCCTCTACGAGCAGTACTTC.

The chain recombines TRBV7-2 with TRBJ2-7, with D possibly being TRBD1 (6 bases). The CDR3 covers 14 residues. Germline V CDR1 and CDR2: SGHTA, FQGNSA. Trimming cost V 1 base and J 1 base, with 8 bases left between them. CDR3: CASSLGGQSYEQYF. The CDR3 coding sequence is TGTGCCAGCAGCTTAGGAGGACAGTCCTACGAGCAGTACTTC.

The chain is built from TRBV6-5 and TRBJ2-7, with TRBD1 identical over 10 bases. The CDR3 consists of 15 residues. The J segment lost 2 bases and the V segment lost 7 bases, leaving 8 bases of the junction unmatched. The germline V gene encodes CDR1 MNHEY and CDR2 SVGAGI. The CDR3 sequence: CASNPGTGVTYEQYF. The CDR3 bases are TGTGCCAGCAATCCGGGGACAGGGGTGACCTACGAGCAGTACTTC.

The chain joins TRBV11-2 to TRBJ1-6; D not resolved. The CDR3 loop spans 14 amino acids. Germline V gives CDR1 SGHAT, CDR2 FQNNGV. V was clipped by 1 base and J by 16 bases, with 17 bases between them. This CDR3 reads CASSLGNGVPGLHF. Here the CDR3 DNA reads TGTGCCAGCAGCTTAGGGAACGGGGTGCCGGGTCTCCACTTT.

CDR3 nucleotide sequence: TGCAGCGTTGAAGGGCGGGAGGGCCCCGCCGGGGAGCTGTTTTTT. This codes for CSVEGREGPAGELFF. The chain has TRBV29-1 and TRBJ2-2; TRBD2 matches at 9 bases. V shed 1 base, J shed 6 bases, and the junction held 6 bases outside the gene matches. CDR3 length: 15 amino acids. Germline lookup yields CDR1 SQVTM and CDR2 ANQGSEA.

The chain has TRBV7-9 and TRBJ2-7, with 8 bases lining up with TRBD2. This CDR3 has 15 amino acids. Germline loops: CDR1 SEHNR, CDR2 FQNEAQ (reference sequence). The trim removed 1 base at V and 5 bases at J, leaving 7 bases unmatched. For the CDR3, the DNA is TGTGCCAGCAGCTTAGGGAGCGGGAGACAGCACGAGCAGTACTTC. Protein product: CASSLGSGRQHEQYF.

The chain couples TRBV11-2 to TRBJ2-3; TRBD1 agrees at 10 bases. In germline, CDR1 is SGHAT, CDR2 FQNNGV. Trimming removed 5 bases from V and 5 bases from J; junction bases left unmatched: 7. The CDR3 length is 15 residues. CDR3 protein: CASSPGGTGVDTQYF. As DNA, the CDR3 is TGTGCCAGCAGCCCAGGCGGGACAGGGGTAGATACGCAGTATTTT.

The CDR3 region has the DNA TGTGCCAGCAGCTTAGCCGCCCGGACAGTCAATCAGCCCCAGCATTTT. It is translated as CASSLAARTVNQPQHF. V gene TRBV7-8 combines with J gene TRBJ1-5; tentatively, D is TRBD1 (6 bases). V lost 0 bases and J lost 3, with 12 bases in between. The CDR3 has 16 residues. CDR1 is SGHVS and CDR2 is FQNEAQ in the germline V gene.

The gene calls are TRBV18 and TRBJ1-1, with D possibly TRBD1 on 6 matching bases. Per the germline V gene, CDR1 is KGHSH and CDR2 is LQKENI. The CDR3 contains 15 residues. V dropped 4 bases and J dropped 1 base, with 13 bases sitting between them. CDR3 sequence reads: CASSLGGGPNTEAFF. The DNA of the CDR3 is TGTGCCAGCTCACTGGGCGGGGGGCCGAACACTGAAGCTTTCTTT.

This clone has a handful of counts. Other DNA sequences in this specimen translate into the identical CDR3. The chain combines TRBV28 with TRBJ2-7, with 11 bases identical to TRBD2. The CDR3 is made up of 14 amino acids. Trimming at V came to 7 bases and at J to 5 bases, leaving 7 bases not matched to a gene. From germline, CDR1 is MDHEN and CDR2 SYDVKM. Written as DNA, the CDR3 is TGTGCCAGCACCCTAGCGGGAGGTCCCCACGAGCAGTACTTC. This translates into CASTLAGGPHEQYF. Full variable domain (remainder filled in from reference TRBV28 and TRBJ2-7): DVKVTQSSRYLVKRTGEKVFLECVQDMDHENMFWYRQDPGLGLRLIYFSYDVKMKEKGDIPEGYSVSREKKERFSLILESASTNQTSMYLCASTLAGGPHEQYFGPGTRLTVT.